This T cell receptor beta chain was captured in a study of cytomegalovirus exposure and HLA in healthy donors (dated by TCRdb to 2016 to 2017). With respect to the entire study: An earlier analysis of approximately 590 of the donors reported approximately 270 Gb of sequence data and some 120 million unique TCR beta sequences from 150 million to 200 million T cells. An early release covering 500 to 750 HLA-typed donors comprised about 300 gigabases of sequencing data and around 86 million unique TCR sequences. Among the approximately 430 genotyped donors, about 83% belonged to the genetic ancestry cluster associated with self-reported Caucasian donors. The study was designed to test whether signatures of past pathogen exposure could be identified by cataloging public T cell receptors. The study used immunosequencing to profile the T cell repertoires of hundreds of subjects and linked those repertoires to cytomegalovirus serostatus. A separate validation cohort of about 110 different subjects was used in addition to the roughly 700-subject first cohort. High-throughput TCR immunosequencing, statistical association of individual TCRs with disease status, and machine learning were combined to predict cytomegalovirus infection status. To study patterns of TCR occurrence, a later analysis re-analyzed previously published TCR beta repertoires from 500 to 850 donors and added high-resolution HLA genotyping. In the later analysis, no new phenotypic data were used to find candidate immune exposures; instead, reliance was placed on TCR beta sequences and their occurrence across donors. An earlier analysis of several hundred of the donors applied high-throughput TCR beta sequencing to assess whether each TCR beta V gene segment acted as functional or pseudogenic. Donor age, sex, ethnicity and CMV serostatus were compiled together with the repertoire data. In a later genetic analysis, genome-wide SNP genotypes for 398 of the 666 donors were used, and that subset was treated as a discovery cohort. All discovery cohort repertoires had been generated using a single sequencing platform. HLA typing included class I and class II loci at four-digit resolution. Typing coverage varied by locus: about 620-630 donors for A, B, C, DRB1 and DQB1; some 520 for DQA1; over 600 for DPA1; approximately 450 for DPB1. Several DR-DQ haplotypes were handled as single units for association and clustering because linkage in the cohort was strong. Across approximately 420 genotyped donors of the cohort, an average of about 240,000 unique TCR beta nucleotide sequences per donor were sequenced, and around 20% of those sequences were non-productive. Beyond this particular receptor, the publication reports: A later genetic analysis reported fewer N-insertions in productive TCRs among donors in an Asian-associated ancestry cluster than the approximately 670-donor mean. The classifier was reported to diagnose cytomegalovirus status with high specificity and sensitivity in both the original cohort and the validation cohort. A later analysis found that TCR association rates varied across HLA loci, with DRB1 alleles showing the most associated TCRs and HLA-C alleles the fewest. Linkage disequilibrium might explain the correlated functional status among segregating V segments, but an unknown experimental factor could not be ruled out. Across donors, most TCR sequences were observed very rarely, whereas some public TCRs were present in many individuals. In a later analysis, HLA-associated TCR beta chains were found to be more clonally expanded and to have lower generation probabilities than equally common non-associated chains. In an earlier analysis of some 550 of the donors, most TCR beta V segments were observed in productive rearrangements about 87% or about 30% of the time, broadly matching IMGT annotations. A further reported finding was that TCR beta sequences accurately predicted the HLA-A and HLA-B alleles for most subjects in the first cohort. Presence/absence analyses assumed roughly uniform sequencing depth across donors, an assumption that may not hold. When HLA alleles, especially DR and DQ, strongly co-occurred, TCR associations were difficult to assign to individual alleles. The earlier analysis of 450 to 700 of the donors excluded roughly 16 rarely observed V segments, including chromosome 9 orphons, because counts were too low. Several of the top co-occurrence clusters appeared to be linked to parvovirus B19, influenza, CMV and Epstein-Barr virus, according to a later analysis. The sequencing pipeline was judged likely to have produced a cluster of highly shared sequence variants as a technical artifact. In this cohort, only TCR beta chains were sequenced, and detectable features were limited by the absence of alpha or paired-chain data. In the study, 150 to 200 TCR beta chains were listed as associated with cytomegalovirus. Because HLA typing was unavailable for some donors at each locus, only the typed subset was used in association tests. Immune exposure information for the cohort was limited to CMV serostatus. Some IMGT-functional V segments, including TRBV6-2 and TRBV6-3, could not be told apart with the 87-base-pair reads, so those segments were excluded. The authors suggested that the approach could potentially be extended to other disease states and immunological phenotypes. In a later analysis, most CMV-associated TCR beta chains were found to appear HLA-restricted, with HLA associations seemingly driven largely by CMV exposure. Specific HLA alleles were associated with 16,951 TCR beta sequences at a false discovery rate of 0.05 in a later analysis. Three of the identified cytomegalovirus-associated TCR beta chains were confirmed in vitro to be specific for cytomegalovirus antigens. An association between a missense DCLRE1C variant and V-gene and J-gene trimming of TCR beta chains was found in a later genetic analysis and replicated in an independent cohort.

The receptor library was made with the immunoSEQ multiplex PCR assay. The multiplex PCR relied on a mix of 60 forward primers for TCR Vbeta segments and 13 reverse primers for TCR Jbeta segments. Amplification of the CDR3 region of rearranged TCR beta genes was performed with a multiplex PCR assay on genomic DNA. Amplified TCR beta libraries were sequenced as 87-base-pair reads on the Illumina HiSeq System. Turning to the authors' computational methods: In a later analysis, approximately 74 million unique TCR beta chains were counted across the 500 to 850 repertoires, and around 10 million of these chains were shared by at least two donors. Raw reads were error-corrected and collapsed into unique sequences by a nearest-neighbor algorithm in which closely related sequences were merged to remove PCR and sequencing errors. CDR3 sequences were aligned to IMGT reference sequences to assign V, D and J gene segments. For a sequence to be retained, a match of at least six nucleotides was required to both a V gene segment and a J gene segment. A rearrangement was called productive if the CDR3 had no stop codons and remained in frame with V and J, and every other rearrangement was called non-productive. CDR3 was defined according to IMGT convention as the region running from the second conserved V-encoded cysteine to the conserved J-encoded phenylalanine. The earlier analysis of about 590 of the donors excluded sequences that lacked an unambiguous match to a single V gene segment. In an earlier analysis of 587 of the donors, a V segment was called functional when productive rearrangements were above 56.7%, and segregating when the standard deviation between donors exceeded 5%. A statistical classification framework was developed to diagnose cytomegalovirus status using the catalog of TCR beta chain sequences. In a later analysis, TCR nucleotide sequences were compared against IMGT/GENE-DB human TR gene sequences so that V and J genes could be assigned. The TCRdist pipeline was used in a later analysis to assign CDR3 sequences and most-parsimonious VDJ recombination scenarios. In a later analysis, each TCR beta chain was defined by its CDR3 amino acid sequence together with its V-gene family, and reads without a unique V-gene family were excluded. As a way to deal with suspected cross-contamination and a sequencing artifact, a later analysis dropped over 550 nucleotide sequences that were highly shared and had low generation probability. In a later analysis, a clonal expansion index was calculated for each public chain from normalized within-repertoire ranks of inferred template counts. Generation probabilities in a later analysis came from a VDJ recombination model fitted to out-of-frame rearrangements, and those results were checked against IGoR. Hypergeometric tests were used in a later analysis to score TCR-TCR, TCR-HLA and TCR-CMV co-occurrence, with a repertoire-size bias correction applied to the TCR pairs. False discovery rates were estimated in a later analysis by permuting HLA or CMV assignments 20 times. In a later analysis, co-occurring TCRs were grouped using DBSCAN, with TCRdist sequence similarity added in when clustering inside HLA-allele-positive subsets. For co-occurrence clustering, repertoires with fewer than 30,000 or more than 120,000 public chains were excluded, along with a handful of repertoires with anomalous nucleotide sharing. Held by TCRdb, this immuneACCESS table contains in-frame sequences only and omits some clones. Under half of the omission traces to an unresolved V gene where checked; the cause of the rest is unknown. That table furnishes V, J and clone size, whereas the DNA furnished D and trimming. This sample's table lists 53,000 or so clones. The top ten hold roughly 5.5% of the sample.

Comments on this clone: This receptor's antigen is unknown.

As encoded in the germline V gene (reference sequence), CDR1 is MNHEY while CDR2 is SMNVEV. The CDR3 spans 15 residues, from the cysteine through the phenylalanine. The kept DNA is CDR3 alone, 45 bases in frame from the first base. V is pared back by 0 bases and J by 2 bases, with 11 bases lying between the germline termini. The cohort consisted of 650 to 850 healthy bone marrow donors. At the time of sampling, every cohort member was nominally healthy, though immune exposures that went unrecorded were likely present. The donor was CMV seropositive and belonged to the group of about 290 seropositive cohort members. Every donor gave a peripheral blood sample, and the peripheral blood mononuclear cells from that sample were used for TCR beta sequencing. The Qiagen DNeasy Blood Extraction Kit was used to extract genomic DNA from the blood cell samples.

The V and J genes are TRBV27 and TRBJ2-7; a weak D assignment points to TRBD2 (5 bases agree). The receptor comes from a male donor in good health and CMV-seropositive. Input material: PBMCs. The CDR3 reads CASSLSIERPYEQYF. Here is the DNA: TGTGCCAGCAGTTTATCGATCGAGCGGCCCTACGAGCAGTACTTC.